The 9 T cell receptor beta chains below come from one sample, sequenced in a study of low-dose radiotherapy and immunotherapy resistance in tumors. Both TCRalpha and TCRbeta chains were reverse transcribed with V-gene-specific primers. PCR amplification of the TCRs was performed with Phusion for 20 PCR cycles, and it relied on a constant-region primer together with a V-primer adapter. TCRdb analysed the reads with MiXCR anew, one entry per CDR3 protein. The table shows some 100,000 distinct CDR3 sequences, with around 20% occurring only once. Time point meaning: after trial treatment. Treatment meaning: LDRT plus nivolumab, ipilimumab, low-dose cyclophosphamide and aspirin (RACIN trial). Sequencing used PBMCs, obtained after low-dose radiotherapy plus immunotherapy. The receptors were sampled from a female donor with ovarian cancer.

This clonotype was picked up many times. The chain uses TRBV20-1 and TRBJ2-7, with D perhaps matching TRBD1 (5 bases). Germline V gene lookup returns CDR1 DFQATT and CDR2 SNEGSKA (reference sequence). V was trimmed by 3 bases and J by 6 bases, leaving 21 bases between them. CDR3 length: 15 residues. The CDR3 bases are TGCAGTGCTAGTAGGGGCTCCGAGCCCTGGGGCGAGCAGTACTTC. Translated: CSASRGSEPWGEQYF.

Comments on this clonotype: A read error is possible here, since a much larger clone lies one base away. The CDR3 does not close with the conserved phenylalanine or tryptophan, likely indicating a read error. This sequence joins TRBV19 and TRBJ2-5; 8 bases are shared with TRBD1. Germline CDR1 and CDR2: LNHDA and SQIVND (reference sequence). The CDR3 loop spans 15 amino acids. Trimming at V came to 5 bases and at J to 5 bases, leaving 10 bases not matched to a gene. The CDR3 DNA follows: TGTGCCAGTAGTGATACAGGGGGAGGATCGGAGACCCAGTACTCC. It translates to CASSDTGGGSETQYS.

Many counts were recorded for this clonotype. The chain employs TRBV25-1 and TRBJ1-2; D perhaps matches TRBD1 (5 bases). This CDR3 has 13 residues. V was cut by 7 bases and J by 3 bases, with 12 bases left in between. Germline V gives CDR1 MGHDK, CDR2 SYGVNS. The CDR3 DNA follows: TGTGCCAGCACTCGGGGGTCGGACTATGGCTACACCTTC. It specifies CASTRGSDYGYTF.

The sample holds a few counts of this clonotype. J is TRBJ1-6 and V is TRBV5-6, with TRBD1 as a possible D gene (5 bases). The germline CDR1 and CDR2 sequences are SGHDT and YYEEEE. The CDR3 runs 15 residues. The V end was cut by 3 bases, the J end by 6 bases, with 13 bases between. The CDR3 protein is CASSYRRTLNSPLHF. The CDR3 DNA sequence: TGTGCCAGCAGCTATCGCAGGACACTTAATTCACCCCTCCACTTT.

This clonotype was found many times. The chain is built from TRBV19 and TRBJ1-5; D gene unclear. The V and J ends lost 3 bases and 3 bases respectively, with 9 bases between them. There are 14 residues in the CDR3. Germline CDR1 LNHDA, CDR2 SQIVND (reference sequence). In nucleotides, the CDR3 is TGTGCCAGTAGTATTCCGGAGAACAATCAGCCCCAGCATTTT. It is translated as CASSIPENNQPQHF.

The V call is TRBV5-4, the J call TRBJ2-5; D call uncertain. The germline gives CDR1 SGHNT, CDR2 YYREEE (reference sequence). The V gene lost 0 bases and the J gene lost 2 bases, with 5 bases spanning the gap. This CDR3 region has 13 residues. The CDR3, as DNA: TGTGCCAGCAGCTTGGGTCGGCAAGAGACCCAGTACTTC. It encodes CASSLGRQETQYF. The full variable domain, completed using reference TRBV5-4 and TRBJ2-5, is ETGVTQSPTHLIKTRGQQVTLRCSSQSGHNTVSWYQQALGQGPQFIFQYYREEENGRGNFPPRFSGLQFPNYSSELNVNALELDDSALYLCASSLGRQETQYFGPGTRLLVL.

This clonotype was recorded at least ten times. The rearrangement links TRBV9 to TRBJ2-7; weak D call: TRBD2 (6 bases). V lost 6 bases, J lost 3 bases, and 19 bases lay in between. This CDR3 comprises 15 residues. Germline-derived CDR1 and CDR2 are SGDLS and YYNGEE. The CDR3 DNA is TGTGCCAGCACCCCAGGGACTGAGCCTTACTACGAGCAGTACTTC. This encodes CASTPGTEPYYEQYF.

This clonotype was found many times. Here the CDR3 reads CASRMTWRYEQYF. DNA for the CDR3: TGTGCCAGCAGGATGACTTGGAGGTACGAGCAGTACTTC. The chain recombines TRBV6-2 or TRBV6-3 with TRBJ2-7; a weak D match, TRBD2 (5 bases). Germline V gene sequence: CDR1 MNHEY, CDR2 SVGEGT. V dropped 6 bases and J dropped 4 bases, with 13 bases sitting between them. CDR3 length: 13 amino acids.

The chain uses TRBV12-3 or TRBV12-4 and TRBJ2-1; a possible D gene is TRBD2 (5 bases). This CDR3 spans 14 amino acids. With 0 bases removed from V and 10 bases from J, the gap between germline ends came to 13 bases. The CDR3 coding sequence is TGTGCCAGCAGTTTAGCGCGGGTCTTGGGGGAGCAGTTCTTC. The encoded protein is CASSLARVLGEQFF.